This T cell receptor (beta chain) was sequenced for a study of T-cell reconstitution after alpha-beta-depleted transplantation in children. Preparation of the TCRbeta library used unique molecular identifiers. TCRdb reprocessed the PCR reads via MiXCR and lists one record per CDR3 protein. The sample has approximately 88,000 distinct CDR3 sequences; less than 15% are singletons. The CDR3 totals 13 residues. Germline values: CDR1 DFQATT, CDR2 SNEGSKA (reference sequence). Trimming left V 6 bases short and J 5 bases short, with 17 bases between. Material: PBMCs from the stem cell graft donor, obtained from the stem cell graft. The chain carries TRBV20-1 and TRBJ2-7; D unresolved. This receptor was identified in a human donor who donated a stem cell graft to a child with inherited bone marrow failure. In DNA form, the CDR3 reads TGCAGTGCCACCCCTTTTGGGTTCCACGAGCAGTACTTC. This gives the protein CSATPFGFHEQYF.